This section outlines one TCR beta chain sequence together with its context. CDR3 length equals 16 residues. Germline CDR1 is GTSNPN and CDR2 is SVGIG (reference sequence). Trimming at V came to 3 bases and at J to 0 bases, leaving 7 bases not matched to a gene. Authors' data handling: Reference gene primer amplification gave nucleated cell count estimates. Assay: immunoSEQ multiplex PCR; the TCRdb copy retains only in-frame clones and omits some. The V and J calls and clone size come from that table; D and trimming were worked out from the DNA. The repertoire holds about 83,000 clones, with 87% as singletons. The sample is drawn from a study of blood T cell repertoires in COVID-19. Background on the study: Acute-phase and convalescent COVID-19 samples originated in the United States, Italy and Spain. Sources were T cells, B-cell-depleted T cells, or PBMCs; the material itself was cDNA or gDNA.

Sequencing was performed on peripheral blood. This TCR was recovered from a woman aged 45 to 65 with active or convalescent COVID-19. The chain combines TRBV30 with TRBJ1-1; TRBD1 agrees at 10 bases. In nucleotides, the CDR3 is TGTGCCTGGAGCTCCCTGGGACAGGGGATGAACACTGAAGCTTTCTTT. This sequence encodes CAWSSLGQGMNTEAFF. The full variable domain, in which reference TRBV30 and TRBJ1-1 provide the parts outside the CDR3, is SQTIHQWPATLVQPVGSPLSLECTVEGTSNPNLYWYRQAAGRGLQLLFYSVGIGQISSEVPQNLSASRPQDRQFILSSKKLLLSDSGFYLCAWSSLGQGMNTEAFFGQGTRLTVV.